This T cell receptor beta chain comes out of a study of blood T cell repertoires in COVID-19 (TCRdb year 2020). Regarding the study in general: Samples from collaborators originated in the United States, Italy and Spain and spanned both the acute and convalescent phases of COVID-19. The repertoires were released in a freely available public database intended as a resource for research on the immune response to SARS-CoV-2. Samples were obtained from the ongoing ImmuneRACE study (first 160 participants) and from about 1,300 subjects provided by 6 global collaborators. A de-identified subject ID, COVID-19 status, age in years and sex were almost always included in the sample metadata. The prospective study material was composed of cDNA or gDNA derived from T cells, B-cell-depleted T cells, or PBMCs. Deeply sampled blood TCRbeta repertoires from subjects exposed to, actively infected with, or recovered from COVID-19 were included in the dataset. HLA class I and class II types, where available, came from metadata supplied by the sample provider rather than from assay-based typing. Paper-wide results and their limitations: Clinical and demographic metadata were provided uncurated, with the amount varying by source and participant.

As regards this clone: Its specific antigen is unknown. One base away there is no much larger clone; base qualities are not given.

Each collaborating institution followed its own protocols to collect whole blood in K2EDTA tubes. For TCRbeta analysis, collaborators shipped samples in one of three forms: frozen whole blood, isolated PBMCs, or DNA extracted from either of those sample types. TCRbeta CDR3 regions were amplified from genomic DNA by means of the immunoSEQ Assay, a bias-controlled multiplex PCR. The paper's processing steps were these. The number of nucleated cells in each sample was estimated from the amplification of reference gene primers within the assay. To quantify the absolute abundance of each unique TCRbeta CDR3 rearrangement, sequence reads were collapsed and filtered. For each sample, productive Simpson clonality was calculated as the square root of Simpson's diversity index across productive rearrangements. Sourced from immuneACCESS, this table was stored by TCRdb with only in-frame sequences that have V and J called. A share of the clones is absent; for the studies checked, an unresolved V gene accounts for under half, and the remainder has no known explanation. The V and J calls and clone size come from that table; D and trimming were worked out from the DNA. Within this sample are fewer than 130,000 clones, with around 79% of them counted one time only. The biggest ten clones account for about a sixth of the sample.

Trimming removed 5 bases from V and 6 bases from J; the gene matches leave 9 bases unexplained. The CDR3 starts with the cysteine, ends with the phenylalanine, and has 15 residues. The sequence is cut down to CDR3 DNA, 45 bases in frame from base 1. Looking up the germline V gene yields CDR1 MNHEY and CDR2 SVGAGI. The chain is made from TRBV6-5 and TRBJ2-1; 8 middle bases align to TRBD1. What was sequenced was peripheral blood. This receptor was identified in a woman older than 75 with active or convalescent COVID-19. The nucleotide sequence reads TGTGCCAGCAGTAAAACAGGGGGAAGAGGCAATGAGCAGTTCTTC. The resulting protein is CASSKTGGRGNEQFF.